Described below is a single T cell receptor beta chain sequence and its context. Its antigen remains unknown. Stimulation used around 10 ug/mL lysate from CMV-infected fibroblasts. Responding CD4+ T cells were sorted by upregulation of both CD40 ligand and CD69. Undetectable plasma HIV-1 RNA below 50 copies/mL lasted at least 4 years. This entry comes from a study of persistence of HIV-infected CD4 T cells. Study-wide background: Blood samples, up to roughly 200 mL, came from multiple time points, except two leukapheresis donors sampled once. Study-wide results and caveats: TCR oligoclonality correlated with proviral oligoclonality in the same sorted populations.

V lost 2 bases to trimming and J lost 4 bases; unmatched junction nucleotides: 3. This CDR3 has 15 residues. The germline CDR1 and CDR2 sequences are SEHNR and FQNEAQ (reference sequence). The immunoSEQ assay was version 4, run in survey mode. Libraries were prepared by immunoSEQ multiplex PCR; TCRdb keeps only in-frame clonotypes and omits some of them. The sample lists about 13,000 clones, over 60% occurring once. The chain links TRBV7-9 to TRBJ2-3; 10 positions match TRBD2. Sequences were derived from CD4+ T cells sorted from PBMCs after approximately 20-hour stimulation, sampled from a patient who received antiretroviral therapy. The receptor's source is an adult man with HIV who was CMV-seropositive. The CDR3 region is CASSLSGLAADTQYF. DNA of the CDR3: TGTGCCAGCAGCTTAAGTGGACTAGCGGCAGATACGCAGTATTTT.